Here is one T cell receptor beta chain with its context. Its antigen is as yet unknown. It was with unique molecular identifiers that the TCRbeta library was prepared. A single record per CDR3 protein comes from TCRdb applying MiXCR to the PCR reads. The repertoire holds 580,000 or so distinct CDR3 sequences, with approximately 22% as singletons. This specimen comes from a study of T-cell reconstitution after alpha-beta-depleted transplantation in children. The study, taken as a whole, reports: Surviving thymic progenitors and recipient T cells were the source of high TCRbeta diversity at day 60 in some patients. T-cell numbers and diversity one year post-transplant derived largely from freshly generated T cells. Expanded clones from the graft, numbering several hundred, reportedly supplied alpha-beta T cells about two months after transplant.

CDR3 size: 14 residues. Per germline, CDR1 DFQATT and CDR2 SNEGSKA (reference sequence). V gave up 5 bases and J gave up 2 bases; unmatched junction bases: 8. The sequences come from PBMCs, mostly from graft donor cells, collected 360 days after TCRalphabeta/CD19-depleted stem cell transplant. The chain combines TRBV20-1 with TRBJ1-2; 7 bases agree with TRBD1. The TCR sequence derives from a boy under three years old who had a stem cell transplant for acute myeloid leukemia, so the T cells may come from the graft donor. The chain's CDR3 is CSARGQPRNYGYTF. The DNA for the CDR3 is TGCAGTGCTCGGGGACAGCCCCGAAACTATGGCTACACCTTC.